A single sample gave rise to the 4 T cell receptor beta chains below, sequenced in a study of shared clonotypes between healthy human individuals. The repertoire was sequenced with immunoSEQ multiplex PCR; TCRdb's copy has only in-frame clones and lacks some. Of 850,000 to 1,200,000 clones listed, about 75% were seen once; the top ten hold about 1.5%. The sample taken for sequencing was memory CD4+ T cells sorted from blood. Noted subset: CD45RA-negative fraction. These TCRs come from a man between 18 and 35 years old in good health.

This clone was observed at least ten times. This sequence joins TRBV5-4 and TRBJ1-3; TRBD1 is a possible D gene (5 bases). The CDR3 sequence is 13 residues long. Trimming removed 4 bases from V and 7 bases from J, with 12 bases in between. CDR1 and CDR2 (germline): SGHNT, YYREEE (reference sequence). The CDR3 spells CASSAGASNTIYF. In DNA form, the CDR3 reads TGTGCCAGCAGCGCCGGGGCCTCGAACACCATATATTTT.

This chain links TRBV7-2 with TRBJ1-4, with D unclear. Trimming took off 3 bases at V and 0 bases at J, with 11 bases between the two ends. Germline V gene sequence: CDR1 SGHTA, CDR2 FQGNSA. CDR3 length equals 16 residues. CDR3 bases: TGTGCCAGCAGCTTCCGTGAAGGTACAACTAATGAAAAACTGTTTTTT. It is translated as CASSFREGTTNEKLFF.

The CDR3 loop reads CSAGTGGVDGYTF. CDR3 nucleotides: TGCAGCGCTGGGACAGGGGGCGTGGATGGCTACACCTTC. The V call is TRBV29-1, the J call TRBJ1-2, with TRBD1 matching 12 bases. The V gene's germline CDR1 is SQVTM and CDR2 ANQGSEA. The CDR3 extends over 13 amino acids. Trimming cost V 7 bases and J 6 bases; bases outside gene matches: 6.

The chain is built from TRBV7-9 and TRBJ2-7; no definite D call. CDR3 length: 14 amino acids. Trimming stripped 0 bases from V and 2 bases from J, with 8 bases between. Germline V CDR1 and CDR2: SEHNR, FQNEAQ (reference sequence). CDR3 protein: CASSLAQPPYEQYF. The CDR3 DNA reads TGTGCCAGCAGCTTAGCCCAACCTCCCTACGAGCAGTACTTC.